The 17 T cell receptor beta chains reported below all come from one sample, sequenced in a study of T cell changes during pregnancy in multiple sclerosis. Assay: immunoSEQ multiplex PCR; the TCRdb copy retains only in-frame clones and omits some. The sample records 100,000 or so clones, about 91% being singletons. The sequencing used peripheral blood, collected in the second trimester of pregnancy. Receptor source: a female donor with multiple sclerosis, enrolled in a pregnancy study.

CDR3 bases: TGTGCCAGTAGTATAGGGGGACACCTCTATGGCTACACCTTC. This gives the protein CASSIGGHLYGYTF. This chain joins TRBV19 and TRBJ1-2; D is possibly TRBD1 (6 bases). V was trimmed by 1 base and J by 4 bases, leaving 10 bases between them. The germline gives CDR1 LNHDA, CDR2 SQIVND (reference sequence). This CDR3 has 14 amino acids.

This chain uses TRBV10-2 with TRBJ1-2; 10 nucleotides align to TRBD1. Germline values: CDR1 WSHSY, CDR2 SAAADI. The CDR3 is 14 amino acids. With V trimmed by 6 bases and J by 3 bases, 4 bases remained unmatched. The CDR3 DNA is TGCGCCAGCAGCCTAGGACAGGGGGACTATGGCTACACCTTC. Translation: CASSLGQGDYGYTF.

This chain links TRBV5-1 with TRBJ1-2; 7 bases are shared with TRBD1. Germline trimming cut 3 bases from V and 6 bases from J; bases unmatched to any gene: 2. The germline V gene encodes CDR1 SGHRS and CDR2 YFSETQ. The CDR3 consists of 12 residues. The CDR3 protein is CASSSDRDGYTF. CDR3 in DNA: TGCGCCAGCAGCTCCGACAGGGATGGCTACACCTTC.

J is TRBJ1-1 and V is TRBV7-9, with D maybe TRBD1 (5 bases). Trimming stripped 1 base from V and 1 base from J, with 10 bases between. This CDR3 comprises 15 residues. Germline lookup yields CDR1 SEHNR and CDR2 FQNEAQ (reference sequence). CDR3 sequence reads: CASSLGGARNTEAFF. Here the CDR3 DNA reads TGTGCCAGCAGCTTAGGGGGCGCGAGGAACACTGAAGCTTTCTTT.

The chain links TRBV28 to TRBJ2-3; 9 bases align to TRBD2. CDR1 and CDR2 (germline): MDHEN, SYDVKM. This CDR3 is built from 16 residues. Germline trimming cut 2 bases from V and 4 bases from J; bases unmatched to any gene: 7. This CDR3 reads CASSLLGGRAPDTQYF. CDR3 bases: TGTGCCAGCAGTTTACTAGGCGGGAGGGCCCCAGATACGCAGTATTTT.

The V gene is TRBV6-4, the J gene TRBJ2-3, with 9 bases matching TRBD2. Germline assignment: CDR1 MRHNA and CDR2 SNTAGT. The CDR3 has 15 residues. V dropped 6 bases and J dropped 3; count of bases not matched to a gene: 7. Here the CDR3 reads CASSPLAGSTDTQYF. In nucleotides, the CDR3 is TGTGCCAGCAGCCCTCTAGCGGGATCAACAGATACGCAGTATTTT.

This chain connects TRBV27 to TRBJ1-3; no clear D. Looked up from germline, CDR1 is MNHEY and CDR2 is SMNVEV (reference sequence). The ends were cut back, 6 bases at V and 0 bases at J, with 12 bases in the middle. This CDR3 spans 15 amino acids. The DNA for the CDR3 is TGTGCCAGCAGAAAACAGCCGTCCTCTGGAAACACCATATATTTT. This sequence encodes CASRKQPSSGNTIYF.

J is TRBJ2-1 and V is TRBV11-2; the D gene is possibly TRBD1 (5 bases). CDR3 length: 14 residues. Germline CDR1 is SGHAT and CDR2 is FQNNGV. V lost 5 bases to trimming and J lost 2 bases, with 10 bases between them. The CDR3: CASSPTGAYNEQFF. CDR3 nucleotide sequence: TGTGCCAGCAGCCCCACAGGTGCCTACAATGAGCAGTTCTTC.

This chain joins TRBV19 and TRBJ2-1, with TRBD2 as a possible D gene (5 bases). V lost 7 bases to trimming and J lost 0 bases, with 13 bases between them. CDR3 size: 15 residues. Germline CDR1 is LNHDA and CDR2 is SQIVND (reference sequence). CDR3 residues: CASTKDFRSYNEQFF. CDR3 DNA: TGTGCCAGTACCAAGGACTTCCGCTCCTACAATGAGCAGTTCTTC.

The J gene is TRBJ2-6, the V gene TRBV19; 9 bases align to TRBD1. V lost 3 bases to trimming and J lost 3 bases; unmatched junction nucleotides: 3. The germline V gene encodes CDR1 LNHDA and CDR2 SQIVND (reference sequence). The length of the CDR3 is 16 residues. CDR3 in amino acids: CASSMGTGHGANVLTF. CDR3 bases: TGTGCCAGTAGTATGGGGACAGGGCATGGGGCCAACGTCCTGACTTTC.

This chain uses TRBV4-1 with TRBJ1-1; D remains ambiguous. There are 15 residues in the CDR3. Trimming took off 1 base at V and 4 bases at J, with 13 bases between the two ends. Germline CDR1 MGHRA, CDR2 YSYEKL. Written as DNA, the CDR3 is TGCGCCAGCAGCCAAGGTCCGGAGGCGTCCACTGAAGCTTTCTTT. It encodes CASSQGPEASTEAFF.

The chain joins TRBV5-1 to TRBJ2-1, with D possibly being TRBD2 (6 bases). Trimming left V 3 bases short and J 3 bases short, with 13 bases between. The CDR3 spans 15 residues. The germline V gene has CDR1 SGHRS and CDR2 YFSETQ. The CDR3 region has the DNA TGCGCCAGCAGCTACTCGGGGGTTTTCTACAATGAGCAGTTCTTC. Translating it yields CASSYSGVFYNEQFF.

CDR3 in DNA: TGTGCCAGCAGTGTGCTACCGACAGGGTCGGTAAAAGAGACCCAGTACTTC. Encoded protein: CASSVLPTGSVKETQYF. The chain carries TRBV2 and TRBJ2-5, with 7 bases aligning to TRBD1. The CDR3 spans 17 residues. Trimming at V came to 4 bases and at J to 3 bases, leaving 14 bases not matched to a gene. Germline values: CDR1 SNHLY, CDR2 FYNNEI.

V usage is TRBV2 and J usage is TRBJ2-7; 9 positions match TRBD2. The length of the CDR3 is 14 residues. Looked up from germline, CDR1 is SNHLY and CDR2 is FYNNEI. With 7 bases clipped from V and 4 bases from J, the junction kept 8 bases outside the gene matches. Here the CDR3 DNA reads TGTGCCAGCACCTCGACTAGCGGAAGATACGAGCAGTACTTC. Protein sequence: CASTSTSGRYEQYF.

The chain combines TRBV11-3 with TRBJ2-2, with 7 bases that match TRBD1. The V and J ends lost 5 bases and 7 bases, in that order; junction bases with no gene match: 4. The CDR3 is made up of 13 amino acids. Germline V gene sequence: CDR1 SGHNT, CDR2 YENEEA. The CDR3 region has the DNA TGTGCCAGCAGCCAACAGGGGAACGGGGAGCTGTTTTTT. The encoded protein is CASSQQGNGELFF. Complete variable domain (other parts from reference TRBV11-3 and TRBJ2-2): EAGVVQSPRYKIIEKKQPVAFWCNPISGHNTLYWYLQNLGQGPELLIRYENEEAVDDSQLPKDRFSAERLKGVDSTLKIQPAELGDSAVYLCASSQQGNGELFFGEGSRLTVL.

The CDR3 is CASWRGGENEQFF. Here the CDR3 DNA reads TGTGCCAGCTGGCGCGGGGGGGAGAATGAGCAGTTCTTC. The V gene is TRBV5-4, the J gene TRBJ2-1; 9 bases agree with TRBD2. This CDR3 has 13 residues. From germline, CDR1 is SGHNT and CDR2 YYREEE (reference sequence). Trimming cost V 7 bases and J 7 bases; bases outside gene matches: 6.

J is TRBJ2-3 and V is TRBV19; TRBD2 is a possible D gene (5 bases). V was trimmed by 1 base and J by 2 bases, leaving 10 bases between them. The CDR3 loop spans 15 amino acids. Germline V CDR1 and CDR2: LNHDA, SQIVND (reference sequence). The CDR3 spells CASSIGGPSTDTQYF. The CDR3 DNA sequence: TGTGCCAGTAGTATAGGAGGGCCTTCCACAGATACGCAGTATTTT.